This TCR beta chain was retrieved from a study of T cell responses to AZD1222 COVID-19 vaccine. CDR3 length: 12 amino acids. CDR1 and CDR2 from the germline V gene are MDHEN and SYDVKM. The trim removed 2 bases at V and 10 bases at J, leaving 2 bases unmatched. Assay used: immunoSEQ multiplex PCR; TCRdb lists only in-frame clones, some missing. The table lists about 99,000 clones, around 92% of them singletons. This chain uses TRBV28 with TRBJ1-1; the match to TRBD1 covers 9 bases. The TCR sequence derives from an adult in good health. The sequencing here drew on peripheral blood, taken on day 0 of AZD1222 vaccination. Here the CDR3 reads CASSLGQGRAFF. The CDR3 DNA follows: TGTGCCAGCAGTTTAGGACAGGGGCGAGCTTTCTTT.